Below, 11 T cell receptor beta chains from the same sample are listed, as sequenced in a study of blood T cell repertoires in COVID-19. Generated by immunoSEQ multiplex PCR, the TCRdb table keeps only in-frame clones and is missing some. Counted here are hundreds of thousands of clones, approximately 88% occurring once; the ten biggest clones make up around 1.3%. The sample was peripheral blood. Every receptor here comes from a man in his forties with acute or convalescent COVID-19.

The genes are TRBV18 and TRBJ1-1; no reliable D call. Trimming took off 3 bases at V and 5 bases at J, with 10 bases between the two ends. CDR1 and CDR2 from the germline V gene are KGHSH and LQKENI. This CDR3 is built from 13 residues. CDR3 loop: CASSPQRRTEAFF. The CDR3 nucleotides read TGTGCCAGCTCACCTCAGCGTAGGACTGAAGCTTTCTTT.

The chain carries TRBV5-1 and TRBJ2-1, with 7 nucleotides matching TRBD2. Looked up from germline, CDR1 is SGHRS and CDR2 is YFSETQ. J was trimmed by 9 bases and V by 0 bases; bases with no gene match: 9. The length of the CDR3 is 15 residues. The CDR3 bases are TGCGCCAGCAGCTTGGATGGCGGGAGTGGTATTGAGCAGTTCTTC. Translated, it gives CASSLDGGSGIEQFF.

The V gene is TRBV29-1, the J gene TRBJ2-7; TRBD1 matches 8 bases. This CDR3 contains 13 residues. The V gene end was trimmed by 4 bases and the J gene end by 5 bases; junction bases not matched to a gene: 7. CDR1 SQVTM and CDR2 ANQGSEA come from the germline V gene. The CDR3 loop reads CSVGGQAVNEQYF. The CDR3 bases are TGCAGCGTTGGGGGACAGGCGGTGAACGAGCAGTACTTC.

This chain links TRBV19 with TRBJ1-2; maybe TRBD1 (6 bases). This CDR3 spans 16 amino acids. With 5 bases removed from V and 4 bases from J, the gap between germline ends came to 20 bases. Germline values: CDR1 LNHDA, CDR2 SQIVND (reference sequence). This chain's CDR3 is CASSDRRDTFSYGYTF. In DNA, the CDR3 is TGTGCCAGTAGTGACCGCCGGGACACCTTCTCCTATGGCTACACCTTC.

The V call is TRBV2, the J call TRBJ1-2; D uncertain. From germline, CDR1 is SNHLY and CDR2 FYNNEI. Between the trimmed V and J ends, which lost 4 bases and 3 bases, there was a span of 9 bases. CDR3 length equals 13 residues. CDR3 in DNA: TGTGCCAGCAGTGCGGGGATTGACTATGGCTACACCTTC. It translates to CASSAGIDYGYTF.

The J gene is TRBJ1-1, the V gene TRBV5-1; D remains ambiguous. Per germline, CDR1 SGHRS and CDR2 YFSETQ. Trimming removed 4 bases from V and 2 bases from J, with 12 bases in between. This CDR3 is built from 14 residues. Here the CDR3 DNA reads TGCGCCAGCAGCCCGACGGGTGGTAACACTGAAGCTTTCTTT. Its translation: CASSPTGGNTEAFF.

The V and J genes are TRBV19 and TRBJ2-1; D call uncertain. Trimming removed 7 bases from V and 4 bases from J, with 17 bases in between. This CDR3 has 15 amino acids. Germline CDR1 and CDR2: LNHDA and SQIVND (reference sequence). The CDR3 DNA reads TGTGCCAGTACCCCCGATAGTGCTCAATACAATGAGCAGTTCTTC. It is translated as CASTPDSAQYNEQFF.

V and J are TRBV3-1 (or the pseudogene TRBV3-2) and TRBJ2-2; 7 bases align to TRBD1. This CDR3 region has 18 residues. J gave up 5 bases and V 0 bases, and 12 bases lay outside the gene matches. From germline, CDR1 is LGHDT and CDR2 YNNKEL (reference sequence). CDR3 protein: CASSQEPDRARRTGELFF. DNA of the CDR3: TGTGCCAGCAGCCAAGAGCCCGACAGGGCCAGAAGGACCGGGGAGCTGTTTTTT.

This clone appeared a few times. V usage is TRBV3-1 (or the pseudogene TRBV3-2) and J usage is TRBJ1-1; TRBD1 matches at 10 bases. The CDR3 is 19 amino acids. Germline-derived CDR1 and CDR2 are LGHDT and YNNKEL (reference sequence). After removal of 10 bases from V and 1 base from J, the junction contained 21 bases not matched to a gene. In DNA, the CDR3 is TGTGCCACACAAGATCTCCGAGGACAGGGGGTAGTGGGGAACACTGAAGCTTTCTTT. Translation gives CATQDLRGQGVVGNTEAFF.

The chain carries TRBV10-3 and TRBJ1-2; 9 bases map to TRBD1. J gave up 8 bases and V 6 bases, and 7 bases lay outside the gene matches. Germline V gene data show CDR1 as ENHRY and CDR2 as SYGVKD. This CDR3 spans 13 amino acids. The CDR3 nucleotides read TGTGCCATCAGGAGGGACAGGGCATGGGGCTACACCTTC. It translates to CAIRRDRAWGYTF.

As for this clone: Other nucleotide sequences from this sample produce the same CDR3. The gene calls are TRBV7-9 and TRBJ1-2, with 8 positions matching TRBD1. This CDR3 is 13 amino acids long. The ends lost 5 bases at V and 5 bases at J; junction bases unmatched: 4. Germline CDR1 and CDR2: SEHNR and FQNEAQ (reference sequence). This chain's CDR3 is CASSPQGGYGYTF. CDR3 coding DNA: TGTGCCAGCAGCCCACAGGGGGGGTATGGCTACACCTTC.